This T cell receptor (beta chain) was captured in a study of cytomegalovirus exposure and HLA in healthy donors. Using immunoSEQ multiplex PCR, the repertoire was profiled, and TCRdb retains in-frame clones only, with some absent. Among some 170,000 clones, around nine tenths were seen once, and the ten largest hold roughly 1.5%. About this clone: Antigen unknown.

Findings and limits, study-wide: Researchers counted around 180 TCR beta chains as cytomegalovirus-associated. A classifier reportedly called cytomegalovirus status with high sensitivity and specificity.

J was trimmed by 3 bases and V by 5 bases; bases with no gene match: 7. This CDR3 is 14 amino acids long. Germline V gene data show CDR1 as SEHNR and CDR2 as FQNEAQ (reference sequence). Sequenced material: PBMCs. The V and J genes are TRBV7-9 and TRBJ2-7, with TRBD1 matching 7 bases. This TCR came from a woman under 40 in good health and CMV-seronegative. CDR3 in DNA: TGTGCCAGCAGCCCTAGGGACAGCGGCTACGAGCAGTACTTC. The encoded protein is CASSPRDSGYEQYF. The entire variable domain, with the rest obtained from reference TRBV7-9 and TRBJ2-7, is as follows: DTGVSQNPRHKITKRGQNVTFRCDPISEHNRLYWYRQTLGQGPEFLTYFQNEAQLEKSRLLSDRFSAERPKGSFSTLEIQRTEQGDSAMYLCASSPRDSGYEQYFGPGTRLTVT.